This T cell receptor beta chain is drawn from a study of T cell changes during pregnancy in multiple sclerosis. Method: immunoSEQ multiplex PCR; TCRdb's copy keeps in-frame clones and lacks some. The table has over 50,000 clones, 90% to 95% seen once. The CDR3 is made up of 13 amino acids. CDR1 is KGHSH, CDR2 LQKENI, per germline. V was clipped by 6 bases and J by 0 bases, with 8 bases between them. The V gene is TRBV18, the J gene TRBJ1-1, with D unclear. The clonotype originates from a female donor in good health, enrolled as a control in a pregnancy study. The sequencing used peripheral blood, collected in the third trimester of pregnancy. The CDR3 nucleotides are TGTGCCAGCTCTCCTACAGTGAACACTGAAGCTTTCTTT. Residues: CASSPTVNTEAFF.